The clone carrying this T cell receptor beta chain has just a few counts. No antigen is known for it. This sample is part of a study of cytomegalovirus exposure and HLA in healthy donors. The V end was cut by 4 bases, the J end by 0 bases, with 13 bases between. CDR3 length: 16 residues. Germline V gene sequence: CDR1 MNHNS, CDR2 SASEGT. 13 Jbeta primers and 60 Vbeta primers were used for the PCR. Repertoires were generated with immunoSEQ multiplex PCR, while TCRdb's copy carries only in-frame clones and drops some. Here the sample spans some 160,000 clones, around 80% being singletons. Whole-study results and caveats: The study put under 200 TCR beta chains on its list as cytomegalovirus-associated. For most TCR beta V segments, an earlier analysis put the productive rate at about 87% or about 30% of the time.

The J gene is TRBJ2-1, the V gene TRBV6-1, with no clear D. This clonotype was sampled from a boy younger than 10 in good health and CMV-seronegative. Sequencing was done on a sample of PBMCs. CDR3 amino acids: CASSAAGVSSYNEQFF. The CDR3 DNA reads TGTGCCAGCAGTGCGGCAGGCGTTAGCTCCTACAATGAGCAGTTCTTC.